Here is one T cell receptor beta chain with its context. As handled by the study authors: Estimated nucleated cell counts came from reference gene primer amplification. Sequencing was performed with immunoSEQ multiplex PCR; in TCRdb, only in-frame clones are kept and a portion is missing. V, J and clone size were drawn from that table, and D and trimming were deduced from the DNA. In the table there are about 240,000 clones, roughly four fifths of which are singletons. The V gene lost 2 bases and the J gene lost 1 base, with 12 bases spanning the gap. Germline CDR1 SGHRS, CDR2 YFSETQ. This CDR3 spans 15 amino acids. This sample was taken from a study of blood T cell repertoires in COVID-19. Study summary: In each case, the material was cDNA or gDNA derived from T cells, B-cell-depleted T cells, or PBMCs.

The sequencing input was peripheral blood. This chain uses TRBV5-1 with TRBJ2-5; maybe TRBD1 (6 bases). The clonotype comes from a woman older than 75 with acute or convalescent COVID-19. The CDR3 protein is CASSFLGTTQETQYF. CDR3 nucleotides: TGCGCCAGCAGCTTTTTAGGGACAACCCAAGAGACCCAGTACTTC.